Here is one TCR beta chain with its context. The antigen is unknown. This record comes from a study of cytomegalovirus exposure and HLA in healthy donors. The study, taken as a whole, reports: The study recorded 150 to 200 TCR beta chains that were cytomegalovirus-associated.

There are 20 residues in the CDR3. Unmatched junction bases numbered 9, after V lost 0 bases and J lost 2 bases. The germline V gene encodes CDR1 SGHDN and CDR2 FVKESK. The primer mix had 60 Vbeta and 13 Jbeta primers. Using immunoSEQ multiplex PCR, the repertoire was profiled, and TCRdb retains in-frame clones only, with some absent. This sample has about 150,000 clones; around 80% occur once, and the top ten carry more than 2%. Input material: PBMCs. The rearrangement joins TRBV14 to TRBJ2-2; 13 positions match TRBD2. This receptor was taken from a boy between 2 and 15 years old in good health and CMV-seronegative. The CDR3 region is CASSQDLRGLAGLNTGELFF. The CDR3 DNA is TGTGCCAGCAGCCAAGATCTTCGGGGACTAGCGGGATTAAACACCGGGGAGCTGTTTTTT.